Each of the 15 T cell receptor beta chains below was sequenced from the same sample in a study of blood T cell repertoires in COVID-19. Some clones are missing from TCRdb's copy, which holds only in-frame ones; the method was immunoSEQ multiplex PCR. The sample lists approximately 290,000 clones, 75% to 95% occurring once. Sequenced sample: PBMCs or T cells enriched from blood (not recorded which). These receptors all come from a woman under 40 who had recovered from COVID-19.

The chain carries TRBV28 and TRBJ2-5; D may be TRBD2 (5 bases). Germline assignment: CDR1 MDHEN and CDR2 SYDVKM. The CDR3 consists of 14 residues. Trimming left V 5 bases short and J 2 bases short, with 12 bases between. CDR3 sequence: CASSPLTRQETQYF. CDR3 nucleotide sequence: TGTGCCAGCAGTCCTCTAACTAGACAAGAGACCCAGTACTTC.

The chain has TRBV18 and TRBJ2-5; the match to TRBD1 covers 8 bases. The CDR3 totals 15 residues. Trimming took 2 bases from V and 2 from J; bases not matched to a gene: 4. CDR1 and CDR2 (germline): KGHSH, LQKENI. The CDR3 here is CASSPGTGSQETQYF. The CDR3 coding sequence is TGTGCCAGCTCACCAGGGACAGGATCTCAAGAGACCCAGTACTTC.

This chain links TRBV28 with TRBJ1-5; TRBD1 aligns across 9 bases. Germline CDR1 is MDHEN and CDR2 is SYDVKM. CDR3 length: 15 residues. Trimming cost V 6 bases and J 4 bases; bases outside gene matches: 7. CDR3: CASRPQGARNQPQHF. CDR3 in DNA: TGTGCCAGCAGACCACAGGGGGCTCGGAATCAGCCCCAGCATTTT.

V is TRBV11-3 and J is TRBJ2-7; D is possibly TRBD2 (5 bases). The germline gives CDR1 SGHNT, CDR2 YENEEA. The CDR3 totals 14 residues. V dropped 1 base and J dropped 1 base, with 8 bases sitting between them. CDR3 in amino acids: CASSLGRGSYEQYF. As DNA, the CDR3 is TGTGCCAGCAGCTTAGGTCGGGGTTCCTACGAGCAGTACTTC.

This clone was seen only once. The V and J genes are TRBV5-1 and TRBJ1-2; perhaps TRBD1 as D (6 bases). CDR1 and CDR2 from the germline V gene are SGHRS and YFSETQ. The CDR3 has 14 residues. V was cut by 4 bases and J by 7 bases, with 17 bases left in between. CDR3 amino acids: CASSTLQGRSGYTF. The CDR3 coding sequence is TGCGCCAGCAGCACGTTACAGGGAAGAAGTGGCTACACCTTC.

This chain connects TRBV7-2 to TRBJ2-2; D uncertain. The germline V gene encodes CDR1 SGHTA and CDR2 FQGNSA. Trimming shortened V by 5 bases and J by 4 bases, and 14 bases separated the two germline ends. The CDR3 is 15 residues long. The CDR3 nucleotides are TGTGCCAGCAGCGCCTTGGAGTCGAGCACCGGGGAGCTGTTTTTT. Its translation: CASSALESSTGELFF.

The genes are TRBV28 and TRBJ2-6, with TRBD1 matching over 8 bases. Germline CDR1 MDHEN, CDR2 SYDVKM. The CDR3 consists of 18 residues. V lost 5 bases, J lost 0 bases, and 9 bases stayed unmatched. The CDR3 reads CASSPPGTGLSGANVLTF. DNA for the CDR3: TGTGCCAGCAGTCCCCCCGGGACAGGACTCTCTGGGGCCAACGTCCTGACTTTC.

This clone was picked up one time. J is TRBJ1-1 and V is TRBV29-1; weak D call: TRBD1 (5 bases). Germline V lookup: CDR1 SQVTM, CDR2 ANQGSEA. Deletions cut 6 bases from V and 1 base from J, with 6 bases between. The CDR3 has 11 residues. The CDR3 loop reads CSVTGNTEAFF. CDR3 in DNA: TGCAGCGTCACAGGGAACACTGAAGCTTTCTTT. The full variable domain, with the rest looked up from reference TRBV29-1 and TRBJ1-1, is SAVISQKPSRDICQRGTSLTIQCQVDSQVTMMFWYRQQPGQSLTLIATANQGSEATYESGFVIDKFPISRPNLTFSTLTVSNMSPEDSSIYLCSVTGNTEAFFGQGTRLTVV.

The rearrangement uses TRBV29-1 and TRBJ2-3, with D possibly matching TRBD1 (6 bases). The CDR3 extends over 15 amino acids. The germline V gene has CDR1 SQVTM and CDR2 ANQGSEA. V was clipped by 6 bases and J by 0 bases, with 16 bases between them. The CDR3 DNA is TGCAGCGTCCCGACAGGTCTTACTAGCACAGATACGCAGTATTTT. Protein product: CSVPTGLTSTDTQYF.

The chain uses TRBV5-1 and TRBJ1-1; D unclear. Trimming removed 4 bases at V and 2 bases at J, with 12 bases between. The CDR3 sequence is 14 residues long. Germline CDR1 SGHRS, CDR2 YFSETQ. CDR3 region: CASSPGLINTEAFF. The DNA for the CDR3 is TGCGCCAGCAGCCCAGGACTTATCAACACTGAAGCTTTCTTT.

The chain combines TRBV5-4 with TRBJ2-2, with 8 bases that match TRBD1. Germline loops: CDR1 SGHNT, CDR2 YYREEE (reference sequence). The ends lost 4 bases at V and 4 bases at J; junction bases unmatched: 3. This CDR3 comprises 14 residues. CDR3 DNA: TGTGCCAGCAGCCCGGGACAGGCCACCGGGGAGCTGTTTTTT. Translation gives CASSPGQATGELFF.

The rearrangement uses TRBV4-2 and TRBJ1-3; possible D gene TRBD1, 6 bases. This CDR3 comprises 17 residues. Trimming cost V 2 bases and J 1 base, with 15 bases left between them. Germline V lookup: CDR1 LGHNA, CDR2 YNFKEQ. CDR3 coding DNA: TGTGCCAGCAGCCAACTTACAGGGCTGGGGTCTGGAAACACCATATATTTT. It specifies CASSQLTGLGSGNTIYF.

The rearrangement joins TRBV19 to TRBJ2-5, with 10 bases that match TRBD1. CDR3 length equals 15 residues. CDR1 and CDR2 (germline): LNHDA, SQIVND (reference sequence). V was clipped by 6 bases and J by 5 bases; unmatched bases: 9. The CDR3 DNA sequence: TGTGCCAGTAGCCCCGCCGGGACAGGGGCGGAGACCCAGTACTTC. As protein: CASSPAGTGAETQYF.

The rearrangement links TRBV5-6 to TRBJ1-3; 7 bases map to TRBD1. V gave up 3 bases and J gave up 4 bases; unmatched junction bases: 7. The CDR3 totals 15 residues. The germline CDR1 and CDR2 sequences are SGHDT and YYEEEE. DNA of the CDR3: TGTGCCAGCAGCTCCGACAGGGCAGGAGGAAACACCATATATTTT. It codes for CASSSDRAGGNTIYF.

This chain links TRBV5-5 with TRBJ1-5; D remains ambiguous. Germline V gives CDR1 SGHKS, CDR2 YYEKEE (reference sequence). Trimming removed 0 bases from V and 3 bases from J, with 7 bases in between. This CDR3 comprises 14 residues. DNA of the CDR3: TGTGCCAGCAGCTTGGGAGGGCTCAATCAGCCCCAGCATTTT. Its protein product is CASSLGGLNQPQHF.